Listed here are 10 T cell receptor beta chains from one sample, sequenced in a study of T-cell reconstitution after alpha-beta-depleted transplantation in children. Construction of the TCRbeta library involved unique molecular identifiers. Via MiXCR, TCRdb re-called the PCR reads, giving one row per CDR3 protein. The repertoire consists of hundreds of thousands of distinct CDR3 sequences, with 15% to 20% occurring once and the leading ten covering roughly 41%. The sequencing used PBMCs, mostly from graft donor cells, collected 360 days after TCRalphabeta/CD19-depleted stem cell transplant. These receptors were obtained from a male patient aged 2-9 years who had a stem cell transplant for acute lymphoblastic leukemia, so the T cells may come from the graft donor.

This clonotype was seen at least ten times. The rearrangement joins TRBV29-1 to TRBJ2-3; TRBD1 aligns across 9 bases. Looked up from germline, CDR1 is SQVTM and CDR2 is ANQGSEA. The CDR3 length is 15 residues. V shed 7 bases, J shed 5 bases, and the junction held 13 bases outside the gene matches. CDR3 sequence reads: CSGLSGQGMLDTQYF. CDR3 sequence (DNA): TGCAGCGGCTTATCGGGACAGGGCATGTTAGATACGCAGTATTTT.

The chain carries TRBV28 and TRBJ1-5; possible D gene TRBD1, 5 bases. Germline values: CDR1 MDHEN, CDR2 SYDVKM. The CDR3 is 17 amino acids. The V end was cut by 5 bases, the J end by 3 bases, with 20 bases between. The CDR3 spells CASSNSGAGWINQPQHF. CDR3 bases: TGTGCCAGCAGTAACAGTGGGGCAGGGTGGATCAATCAGCCCCAGCATTTT.

This rearrangement joins TRBV7-2 to TRBJ2-5, with TRBD1 identical over 10 bases. This CDR3 has 15 amino acids. Germline CDR1 and CDR2: SGHTA and FQGNSA. The J segment lost 4 bases and the V segment lost 5 bases, leaving 7 bases of the junction unmatched. DNA for the CDR3: TGTGCCAGCAGCCAAGACCGGGACAGGGGAGAGACCCAGTACTTC. Translated, it gives CASSQDRDRGETQYF.

This clonotype was observed a few times. The chain recombines TRBV9 with TRBJ2-1; no clear D gene. The V and J ends lost 2 bases and 7 bases respectively, with 10 bases between them. The CDR3 is 13 amino acids. The germline CDR1 and CDR2 sequences are SGDLS and YYNGEE. The CDR3 protein is CASSVSSENEQFF. CDR3 sequence (DNA): TGTGCCAGCAGCGTCTCTTCTGAGAATGAGCAGTTCTTC.

The chain is built from TRBV5-5 and TRBJ2-1; 13 positions agree with TRBD2. Germline V gene sequence: CDR1 SGHKS, CDR2 YYEKEE (reference sequence). V dropped 5 bases and J dropped 9; count of bases not matched to a gene: 11. The CDR3 is made up of 16 amino acids. The CDR3 DNA reads TGTGCCAGCAGGGGGACCGGGACTAGCGGGACGGGTGAGCAGTTCTTC. Protein product: CASRGTGTSGTGEQFF.

The CDR3 here is CASSLSLDSSTDTQYF. Written as DNA, the CDR3 is TGTGCCAGCAGTTTATCCCTAGATTCCAGCACAGATACGCAGTATTTT. The gene calls are TRBV28 and TRBJ2-3; D gene unclear. CDR1 and CDR2 (germline): MDHEN, SYDVKM. The CDR3 loop spans 16 amino acids. V was shortened by 1 base and J by 0 bases, with 11 bases between the two germline ends.

V and J are TRBV9 and TRBJ1-1, with D possibly TRBD1 on 6 matching bases. The germline V and J ends were trimmed by 0 bases and 2 bases, with 11 bases remaining between them. Germline values: CDR1 SGDLS, CDR2 YYNGEE. The CDR3 runs 15 residues. The CDR3 reads CASSVVWGANTEAFF. In DNA form, the CDR3 reads TGTGCCAGCAGCGTAGTTTGGGGGGCAAACACTGAAGCTTTCTTT.

This chain joins TRBV6-5 and TRBJ2-7, with a possible D match to TRBD2 (6 bases). CDR3 length equals 14 residues. The V gene lost 6 bases and the J gene lost 3 bases, with 15 bases spanning the gap. Germline V gene lookup returns CDR1 MNHEY and CDR2 SVGAGI. The CDR3 DNA is TGTGCCAGCAGAACCAGCGGGTCTTACTACGAGCAGTACTTC. Translation gives CASRTSGSYYEQYF.

J is TRBJ2-7 and V is TRBV12-5; TRBD1 aligns across 9 bases. V was pared by 6 bases and J by 3 bases, with 9 bases of the junction left unmatched. The CDR3 runs to 15 residues. Germline V gene data show CDR1 as LGHNT and CDR2 as FRNRAP. The CDR3 nucleotides are TGTGCTAGTGGCACGGGACAGGGAGACCTCTACGAGCAGTACTTC. Translated, it gives CASGTGQGDLYEQYF. Full variable domain (rest looked up from reference TRBV12-5 and TRBJ2-7): DARVTQTPRHKVTEMGQEVTMRCQPILGHNTVFWYRQTMMQGLELLAYFRNRAPLDDSGMPKDRFSAEMPDATLATLKIQPSEPRDSAVYFCASGTGQGDLYEQYFGPGTRLTVT.

The V gene is TRBV4-1, the J gene TRBJ2-3; TRBD2 agrees at 8 bases. Germline V gives CDR1 MGHRA, CDR2 YSYEKL. Unmatched junction bases numbered 6, after V lost 3 bases and J lost 4 bases. This CDR3 has 15 residues. CDR3 in DNA: TGCGCCAGCAGCCATCAGCGGGAGTACGCAGATACGCAGTATTTT. Translated, it gives CASSHQREYADTQYF.